This T cell receptor (beta chain) was sequenced in a study of CD8 T cells in ankylosing spondylitis. General study findings and limits: There was reportedly significant enrichment of clones that were disease-linked in matched ankylosing spondylitis synovial fluid. Eight highly homologous variants formed a TCR beta motif that appeared characteristic of ankylosing spondylitis blood.

TCRdb re-called the 5' RACE reads with MiXCR, one entry per CDR3 protein. The sample has 220,000 or so distinct CDR3 sequences, about 10% seen once. CDR1 is MGHDK and CDR2 is SYGVNS in the germline V gene. Trimming removed 4 bases at V and 8 bases at J, with 8 bases between. The CDR3 contains 11 residues. This clonotype has at least ten counts. Its antigen is unidentified. The TCR originated in a male donor with ankylosing spondylitis or in good health (not recorded which). The genes are TRBV25-1 and TRBJ1-1; tentatively, D is TRBD1 (5 bases). Input material: blood, either unsorted or a sorted T cell fraction (not recorded which). The CDR3 loop is CASSGWTEAFF. As DNA, the CDR3 is TGTGCCAGCAGTGGCTGGACAGAAGCTTTCTTT. Variable domain in full (rest from reference TRBV25-1 and TRBJ1-1): EADIYQTPRYLVIGTGKKITLECSQTMGHDKMYWYQQDPGMELHLIHYSYGVNSTEKGDLSSESTVSRIRTEHFPLTLESARPSHTSQYLCASSGWTEAFFGQGTRLTVV.